This paragraph reports one T cell receptor (beta chain). As yet, its antigen is unknown. It was with a sample-barcoded 5' primer and a J-beta primer mix that a second PCR of about 6 to 12 cycles was run. TCRdb called the 5' RACE reads again in MiXCR, with one record for every CDR3 protein. The data hold over 1.5 million distinct CDR3 sequences, with just under 50% observed a single time. Each donor supplied approximately 10 milliliters of peripheral blood. The data were taken from a study of blood T cells in healthy people across ages. Study results and caveats: Unknown CMV status may confound age-related changes in expanded clones. Long-lived donors carried more naive CD4+ cells and greater diversity than aged donors.

The germline V gene has CDR1 DFQATT and CDR2 SNEGSKA (reference sequence). There are 13 residues in the CDR3. V lost 5 bases to trimming and J lost 6 bases, with 17 bases between them. Source material: blood. This rearrangement joins TRBV20-1 to TRBJ2-7; D gene ambiguous. The TCR sequence derives from a woman between 40 and 55 years old in good health. The CDR3 nucleotides read TGCAGTGCTCCGCTTAGAGGTCGCGGCGAGCAGTACTTC. This translates into CSAPLRGRGEQYF.